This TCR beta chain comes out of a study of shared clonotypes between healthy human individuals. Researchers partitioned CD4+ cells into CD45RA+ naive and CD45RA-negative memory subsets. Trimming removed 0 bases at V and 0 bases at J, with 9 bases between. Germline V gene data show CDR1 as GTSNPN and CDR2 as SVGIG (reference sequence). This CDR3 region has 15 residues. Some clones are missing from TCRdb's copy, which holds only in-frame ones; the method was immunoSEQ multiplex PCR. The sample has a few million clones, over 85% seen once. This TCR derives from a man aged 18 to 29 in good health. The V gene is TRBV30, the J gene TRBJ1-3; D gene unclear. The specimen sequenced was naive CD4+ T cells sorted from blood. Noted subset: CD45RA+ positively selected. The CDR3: CAWSVSFFSGNTIYF. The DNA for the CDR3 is TGTGCCTGGAGTGTGTCCTTTTTCTCTGGAAACACCATATATTTT. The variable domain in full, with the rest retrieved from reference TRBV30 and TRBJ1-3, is SQTIHQWPATLVQPVGSPLSLECTVEGTSNPNLYWYRQAAGRGLQLLFYSVGIGQISSEVPQNLSASRPQDRQFILSSKKLLLSDSGFYLCAWSVSFFSGNTIYFGEGSWLTVV.